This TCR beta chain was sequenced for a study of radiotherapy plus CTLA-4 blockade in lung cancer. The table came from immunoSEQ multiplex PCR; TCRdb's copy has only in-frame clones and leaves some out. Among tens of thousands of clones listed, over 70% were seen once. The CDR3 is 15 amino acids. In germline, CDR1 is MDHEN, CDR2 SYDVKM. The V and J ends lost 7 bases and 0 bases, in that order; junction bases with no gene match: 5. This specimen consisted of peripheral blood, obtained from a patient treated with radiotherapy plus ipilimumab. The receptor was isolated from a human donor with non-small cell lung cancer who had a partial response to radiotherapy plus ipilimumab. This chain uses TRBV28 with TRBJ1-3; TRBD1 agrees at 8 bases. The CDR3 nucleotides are TGTGCCAGCACCTCGGGACAGGTCTCTGGAAACACCATATATTTT. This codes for CASTSGQVSGNTIYF.